This T cell receptor beta chain was recovered during a study of vaccination and CD4 T cells after COVID-19. Regarding treatment: roughly 11-day PBMC culture with coronavirus spike peptide pools or control peptides (ViraFEST assay). Samples of CD4+ T cells were obtained from the unexposed donor before the COVID-19 pandemic (2011-2018). This clonotype was observed a handful of times. Its antigen is still unknown. With the Oncomine TCR Beta short-read assay, DNA from cultured CD4+ T cells was sequenced. Using the QIAamp micro DNA kit, genomic DNA was extracted from the CD4+ T cells that had been cultured. TCRdb used MiXCR to reprocess the PCR reads, holding one entry per CDR3 protein. The repertoire holds approximately 9,000 distinct CDR3 sequences, with about 34% as singletons. The CDR3 consists of 16 residues. The germline V gene has CDR1 SGHVS and CDR2 FQNEAQ. With 5 bases removed from V and 6 bases from J, the gap between germline ends came to 17 bases.

This receptor was taken from a human donor in good health. The sequenced sample consisted of CD4+ T cells from blood, cultured in vitro. This sequence joins TRBV7-8 and TRBJ1-6; D not resolved. The CDR3 protein is CASSPRRVSGNSPLHF. Here the CDR3 DNA reads TGTGCCAGCAGCCCCCGTAGGGTTAGTGGTAATTCACCCCTCCACTTT.